This TCR beta chain appears in the sequencing data of a study of CD8 T cells in ankylosing spondylitis. Points from the study as a whole: Reportedly, disease-linked clones are significantly enriched in ankylosing spondylitis patients' matched synovial fluid.

This clonotype was detected a few times. No antigen is known for it. This CDR3 is 17 amino acids long. Per the germline V gene, CDR1 is MDHEN and CDR2 is SYDVKM. Trimming took 3 bases from V and 7 from J; bases not matched to a gene: 17. Generation of TCR beta libraries employed quantitative 5'-RACE incorporating molecular barcodes. TCRdb recomputed calls from the 5' RACE reads with MiXCR, one row per CDR3 protein. The profile shows over 110,000 distinct CDR3 sequences, more than 7% of them singletons. The chain employs TRBV28 and TRBJ1-2; the match to TRBD1 covers 7 bases. The sample taken for sequencing was synovial fluid, either unsorted or a sorted T cell fraction (not recorded which). The sequence was collected from a male donor with ankylosing spondylitis. The CDR3, as DNA: TGTGCCAGCAGTTTTGACCACGCAGGACAGGCCTCTCCTGGCTACACCTTC. Translating gives CASSFDHAGQASPGYTF.